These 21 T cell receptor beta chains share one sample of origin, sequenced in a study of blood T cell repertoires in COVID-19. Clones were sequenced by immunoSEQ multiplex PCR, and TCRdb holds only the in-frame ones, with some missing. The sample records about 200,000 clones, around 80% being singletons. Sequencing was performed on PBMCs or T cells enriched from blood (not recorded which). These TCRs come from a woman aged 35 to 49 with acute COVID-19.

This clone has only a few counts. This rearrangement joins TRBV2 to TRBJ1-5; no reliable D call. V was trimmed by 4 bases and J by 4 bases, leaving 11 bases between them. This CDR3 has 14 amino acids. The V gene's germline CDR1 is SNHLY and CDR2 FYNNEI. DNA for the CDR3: TGTGCCAGCAGTGTGAGGACGGGGAATCAGCCCCAGCATTTT. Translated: CASSVRTGNQPQHF. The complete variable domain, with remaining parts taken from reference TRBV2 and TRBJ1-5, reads EPEVTQTPSHQVTQMGQEVILRCVPISNHLYFYWYRQILGQKVEFLVSFYNNEISEKSEIFDDQFSVERPDGSNFTLKIRSTKLEDSAMYFCASSVRTGNQPQHFGDGTRLSIL.

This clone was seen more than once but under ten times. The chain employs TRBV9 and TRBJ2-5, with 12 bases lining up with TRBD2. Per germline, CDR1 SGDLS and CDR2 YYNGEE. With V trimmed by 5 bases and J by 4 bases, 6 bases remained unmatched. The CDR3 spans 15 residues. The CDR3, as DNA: TGTGCCAGCAGTACAAGGGGACTAGCGGGAGAGACCCAGTACTTC. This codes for CASSTRGLAGETQYF.

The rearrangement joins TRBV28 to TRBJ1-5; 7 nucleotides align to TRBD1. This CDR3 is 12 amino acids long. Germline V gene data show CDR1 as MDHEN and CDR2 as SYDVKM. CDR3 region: CGIQGLNQPQHF. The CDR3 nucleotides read TGTGGAATACAGGGGCTCAATCAGCCCCAGCATTTT.

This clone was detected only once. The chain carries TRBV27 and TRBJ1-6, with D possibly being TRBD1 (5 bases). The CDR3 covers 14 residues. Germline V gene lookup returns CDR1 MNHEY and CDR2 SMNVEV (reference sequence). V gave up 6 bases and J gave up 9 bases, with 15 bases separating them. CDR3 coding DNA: TGTGCCAGCAGCCGAACAGGCATGGGTTCACCCCTCCACTTT. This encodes CASSRTGMGSPLHF.

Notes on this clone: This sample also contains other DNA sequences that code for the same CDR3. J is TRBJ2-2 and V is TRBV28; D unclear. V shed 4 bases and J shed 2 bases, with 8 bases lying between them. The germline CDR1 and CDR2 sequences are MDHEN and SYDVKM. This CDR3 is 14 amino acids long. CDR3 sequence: CASSSGQNTGELFF. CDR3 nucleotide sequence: TGTGCCAGCAGTTCTGGCCAAAACACCGGGGAGCTGTTTTTT.

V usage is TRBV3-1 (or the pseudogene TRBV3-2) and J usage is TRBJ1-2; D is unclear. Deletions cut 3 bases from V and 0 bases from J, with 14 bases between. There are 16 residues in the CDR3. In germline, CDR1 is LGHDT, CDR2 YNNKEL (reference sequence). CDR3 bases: TGTGCCAGCAGCCATCTACTCCTAGGAGCTAACTATGGCTACACCTTC. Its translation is CASSHLLLGANYGYTF.

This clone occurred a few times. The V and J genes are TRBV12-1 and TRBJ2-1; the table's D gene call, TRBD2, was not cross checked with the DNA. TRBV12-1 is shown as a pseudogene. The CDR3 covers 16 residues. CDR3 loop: CASSFEAGLSYNEQFF. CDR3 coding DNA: TGTGCCAGCAGCTTCGAAGCGGGGCTCTCCTACAATGAGCAGTTCTTC.

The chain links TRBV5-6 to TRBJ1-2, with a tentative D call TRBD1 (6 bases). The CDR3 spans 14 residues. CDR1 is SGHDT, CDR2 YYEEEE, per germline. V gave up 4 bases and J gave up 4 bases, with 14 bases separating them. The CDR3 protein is CASSPTGQRYGYTF. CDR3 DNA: TGTGCCAGCAGCCCCACCGGACAGCGCTATGGCTACACCTTC.

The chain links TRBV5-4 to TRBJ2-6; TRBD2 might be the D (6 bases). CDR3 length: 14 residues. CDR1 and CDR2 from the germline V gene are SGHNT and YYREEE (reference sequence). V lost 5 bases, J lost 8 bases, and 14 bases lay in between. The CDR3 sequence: CASSHKEGPNVLTF. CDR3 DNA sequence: TGTGCCAGCAGTCATAAGGAGGGGCCCAACGTCCTGACTTTC. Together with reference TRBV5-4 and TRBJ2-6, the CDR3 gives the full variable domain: ETGVTQSPTHLIKTRGQQVTLRCSSQSGHNTVSWYQQALGQGPQFIFQYYREEENGRGNFPPRFSGLQFPNYSSELNVNALELDDSALYLCASSHKEGPNVLTFGAGSRLTVL.

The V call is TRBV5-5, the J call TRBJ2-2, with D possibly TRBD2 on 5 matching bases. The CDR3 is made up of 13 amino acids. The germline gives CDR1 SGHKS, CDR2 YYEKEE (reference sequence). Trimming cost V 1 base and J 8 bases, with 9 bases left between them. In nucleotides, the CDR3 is TGTGCCAGCAGCTTGCTTGGGGAGGGGGAGCTGTTTTTT. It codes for CASSLLGEGELFF.

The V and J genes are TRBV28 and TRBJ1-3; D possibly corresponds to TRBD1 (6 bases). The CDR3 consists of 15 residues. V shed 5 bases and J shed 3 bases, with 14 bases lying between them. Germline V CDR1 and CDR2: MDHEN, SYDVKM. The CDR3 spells CASSRTGTIGNTIYF. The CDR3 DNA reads TGTGCCAGCAGTCGAACAGGGACCATTGGAAACACCATATATTTT.

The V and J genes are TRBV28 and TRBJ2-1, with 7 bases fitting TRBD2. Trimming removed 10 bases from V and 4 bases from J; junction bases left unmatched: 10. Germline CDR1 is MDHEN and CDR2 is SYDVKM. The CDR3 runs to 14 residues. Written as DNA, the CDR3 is TGTGCCACAAACAGGACTAGAGAATACAATGAGCAGTTCTTC. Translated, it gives CATNRTREYNEQFF.

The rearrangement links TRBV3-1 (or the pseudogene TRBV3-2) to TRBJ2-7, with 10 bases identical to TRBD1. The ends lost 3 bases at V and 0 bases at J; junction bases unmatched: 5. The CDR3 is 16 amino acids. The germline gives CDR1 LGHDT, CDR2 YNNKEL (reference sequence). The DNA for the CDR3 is TGTGCCAGCAGCCACTCGGGGACAGGGGCCTCCTACGAGCAGTACTTC. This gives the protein CASSHSGTGASYEQYF.

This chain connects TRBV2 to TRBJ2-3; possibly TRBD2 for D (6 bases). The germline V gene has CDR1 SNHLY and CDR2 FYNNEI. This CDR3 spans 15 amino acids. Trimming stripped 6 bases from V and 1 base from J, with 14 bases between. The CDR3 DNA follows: TGTGCCAGCAGCAACCGGGACTCGCGCACAGATACGCAGTATTTT. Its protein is CASSNRDSRTDTQYF.

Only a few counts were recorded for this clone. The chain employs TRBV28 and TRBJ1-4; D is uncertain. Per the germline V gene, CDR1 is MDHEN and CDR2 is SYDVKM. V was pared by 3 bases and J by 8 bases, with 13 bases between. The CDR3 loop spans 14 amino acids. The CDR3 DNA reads TGTGCCAGCAGTTTGTATGGACTTAAAGAAAAACTGTTTTTT. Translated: CASSLYGLKEKLFF.

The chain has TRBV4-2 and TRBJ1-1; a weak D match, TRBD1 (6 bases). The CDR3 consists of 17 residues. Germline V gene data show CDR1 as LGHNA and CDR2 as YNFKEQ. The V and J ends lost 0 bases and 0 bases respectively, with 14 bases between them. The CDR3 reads CASSQEVTGPVNTEAFF. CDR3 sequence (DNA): TGTGCCAGCAGCCAAGAGGTTACAGGGCCCGTGAACACTGAAGCTTTCTTT.

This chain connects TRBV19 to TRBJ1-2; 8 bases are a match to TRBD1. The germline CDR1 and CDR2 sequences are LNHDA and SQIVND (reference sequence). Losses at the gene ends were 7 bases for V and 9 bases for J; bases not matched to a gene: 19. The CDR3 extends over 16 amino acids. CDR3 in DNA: TGTGCCAGTATGGGCCGACAGGGGTTTCCGGTTTTTAGCTACACCTTC. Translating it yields CASMGRQGFPVFSYTF.

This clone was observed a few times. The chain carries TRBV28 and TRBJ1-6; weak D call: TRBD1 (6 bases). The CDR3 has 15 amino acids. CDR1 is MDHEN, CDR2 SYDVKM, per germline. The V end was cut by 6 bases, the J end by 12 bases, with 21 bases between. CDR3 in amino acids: CASSTDSMRLKPLHF. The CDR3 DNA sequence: TGTGCCAGCAGCACGGACAGTATGCGCCTAAAACCCCTCCACTTT. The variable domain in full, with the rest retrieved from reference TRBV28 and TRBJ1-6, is DVKVTQSSRYLVKRTGEKVFLECVQDMDHENMFWYRQDPGLGLRLIYFSYDVKMKEKGDIPEGYSVSREKKERFSLILESASTNQTSMYLCASSTDSMRLKPLHFGNGTRLTVT.

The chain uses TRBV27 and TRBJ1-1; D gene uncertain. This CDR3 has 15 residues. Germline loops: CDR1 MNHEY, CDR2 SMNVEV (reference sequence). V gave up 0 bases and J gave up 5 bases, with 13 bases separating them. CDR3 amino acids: CASSLSGQAITEAFF. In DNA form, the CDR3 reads TGTGCCAGCAGTTTATCCGGCCAGGCTATTACTGAAGCTTTCTTT.

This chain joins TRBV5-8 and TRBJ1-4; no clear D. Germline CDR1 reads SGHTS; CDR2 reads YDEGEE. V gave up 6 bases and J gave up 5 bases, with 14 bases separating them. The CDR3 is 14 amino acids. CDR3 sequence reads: CASTPGNWNEKLFF. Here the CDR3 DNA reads TGTGCCAGCACCCCGGGGAATTGGAATGAAAAACTGTTTTTT.

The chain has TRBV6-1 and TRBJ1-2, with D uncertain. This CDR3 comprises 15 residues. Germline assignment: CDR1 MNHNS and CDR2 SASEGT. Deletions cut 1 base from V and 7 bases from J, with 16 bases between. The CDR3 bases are TGTGCCAGCAGTGAAGTTGAGGGTTGGCGTCCTGGCTACACCTTC. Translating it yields CASSEVEGWRPGYTF.